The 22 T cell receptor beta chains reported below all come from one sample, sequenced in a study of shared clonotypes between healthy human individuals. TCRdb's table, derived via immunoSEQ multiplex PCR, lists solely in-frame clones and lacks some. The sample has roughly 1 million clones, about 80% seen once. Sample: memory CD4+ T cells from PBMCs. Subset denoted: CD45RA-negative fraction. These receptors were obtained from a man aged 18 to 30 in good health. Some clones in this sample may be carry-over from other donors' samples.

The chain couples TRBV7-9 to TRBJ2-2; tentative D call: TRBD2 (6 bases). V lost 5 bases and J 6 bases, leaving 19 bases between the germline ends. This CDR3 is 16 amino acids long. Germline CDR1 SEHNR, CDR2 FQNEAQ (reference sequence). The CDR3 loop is CASSPGGTLSAGELFF. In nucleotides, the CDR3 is TGTGCCAGCAGCCCAGGCGGGACGTTGAGCGCCGGGGAGCTGTTTTTT.

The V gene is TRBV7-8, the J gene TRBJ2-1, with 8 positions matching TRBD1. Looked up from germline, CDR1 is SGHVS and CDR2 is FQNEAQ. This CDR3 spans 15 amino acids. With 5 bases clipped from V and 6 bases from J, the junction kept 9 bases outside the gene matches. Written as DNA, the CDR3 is TGTGCCAGCAGCCTTGGACAGGGTCGAGGCAATGAGCAGTTCTTC. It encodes CASSLGQGRGNEQFF.

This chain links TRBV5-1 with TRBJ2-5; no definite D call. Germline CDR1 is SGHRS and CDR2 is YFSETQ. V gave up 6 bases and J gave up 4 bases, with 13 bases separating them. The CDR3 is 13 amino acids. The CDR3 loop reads CASTPPARETQYF. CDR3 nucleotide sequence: TGCGCCAGCACCCCGCCGGCTCGAGAGACCCAGTACTTC.

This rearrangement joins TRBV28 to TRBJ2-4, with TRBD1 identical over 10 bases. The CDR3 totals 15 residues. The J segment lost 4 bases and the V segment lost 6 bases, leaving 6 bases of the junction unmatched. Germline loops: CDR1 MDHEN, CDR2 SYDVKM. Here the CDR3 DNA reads TGTGCCAGCAGACTCCGGGACAGGGGAAAAAACATTCAGTACTTC. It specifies CASRLRDRGKNIQYF. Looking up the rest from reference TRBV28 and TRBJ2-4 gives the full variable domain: DVKVTQSSRYLVKRTGEKVFLECVQDMDHENMFWYRQDPGLGLRLIYFSYDVKMKEKGDIPEGYSVSREKKERFSLILESASTNQTSMYLCASRLRDRGKNIQYFGAGTRLSVL.

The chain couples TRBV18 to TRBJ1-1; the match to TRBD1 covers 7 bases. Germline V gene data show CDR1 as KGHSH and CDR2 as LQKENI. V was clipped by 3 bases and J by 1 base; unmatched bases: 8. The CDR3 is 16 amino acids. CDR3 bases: TGTGCCAGCTCACCGGCAGGGGGTTGGAAGAACACTGAAGCTTTCTTT. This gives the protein CASSPAGGWKNTEAFF. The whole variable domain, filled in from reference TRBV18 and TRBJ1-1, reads NAGVMQNPRHLVRRRGQEARLRCSPMKGHSHVYWYRQLPEEGLKFMVYLQKENIIDESGMPKERFSAEFPKEGPSILRIQQVVRGDSAAYFCASSPAGGWKNTEAFFGQGTRLTVV.

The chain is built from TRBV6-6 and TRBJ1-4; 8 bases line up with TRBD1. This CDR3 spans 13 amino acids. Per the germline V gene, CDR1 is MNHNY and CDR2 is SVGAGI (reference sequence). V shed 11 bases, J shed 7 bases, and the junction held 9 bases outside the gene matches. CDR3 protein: CASGQAGGEKLFF. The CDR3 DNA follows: TGTGCCTCGGGACAGGCTGGGGGTGAAAAACTGTTTTTT.

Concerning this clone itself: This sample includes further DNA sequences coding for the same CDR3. Written as DNA, the CDR3 is TGTGCCAGCAGCTTTTCCGGGATAGGTCAGCCCCAGCATTTT. It yields the protein CASSFSGIGQPQHF. The V gene is TRBV7-2, the J gene TRBJ1-5, with D unclear. Germline CDR1 reads SGHTA; CDR2 reads FQGNSA. Trimming took off 3 bases at V and 6 bases at J, with 12 bases between the two ends. The length of the CDR3 is 14 residues.

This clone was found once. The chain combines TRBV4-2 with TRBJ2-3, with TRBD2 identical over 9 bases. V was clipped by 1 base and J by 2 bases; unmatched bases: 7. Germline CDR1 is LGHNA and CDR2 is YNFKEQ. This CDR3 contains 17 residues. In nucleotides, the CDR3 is TGTGCCAGCAGCCAAGTTGGGACTAGCCAAACCACAGATACGCAGTATTTT. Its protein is CASSQVGTSQTTDTQYF.

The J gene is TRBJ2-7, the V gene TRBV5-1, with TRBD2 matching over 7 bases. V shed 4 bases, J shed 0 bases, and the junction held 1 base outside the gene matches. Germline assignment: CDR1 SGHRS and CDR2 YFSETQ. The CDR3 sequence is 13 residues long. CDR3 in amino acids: CASSASGSYEQYF. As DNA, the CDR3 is TGCGCCAGCAGCGCTAGCGGCTCCTACGAGCAGTACTTC.

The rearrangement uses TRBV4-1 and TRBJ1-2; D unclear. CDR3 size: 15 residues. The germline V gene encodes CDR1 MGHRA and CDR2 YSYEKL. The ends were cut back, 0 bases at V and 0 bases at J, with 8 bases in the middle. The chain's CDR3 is CASSQEEAPNYGYTF. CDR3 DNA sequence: TGCGCCAGCAGCCAAGAGGAAGCTCCTAACTATGGCTACACCTTC.

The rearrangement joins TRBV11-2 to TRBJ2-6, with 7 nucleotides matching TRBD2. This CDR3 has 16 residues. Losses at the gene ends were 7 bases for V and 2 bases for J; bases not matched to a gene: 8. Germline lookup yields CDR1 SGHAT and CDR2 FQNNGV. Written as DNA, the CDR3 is TGTGCCAGCAACCCCCTGGGAGGGACTGGGGCCAACGTCCTGACTTTC. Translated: CASNPLGGTGANVLTF.

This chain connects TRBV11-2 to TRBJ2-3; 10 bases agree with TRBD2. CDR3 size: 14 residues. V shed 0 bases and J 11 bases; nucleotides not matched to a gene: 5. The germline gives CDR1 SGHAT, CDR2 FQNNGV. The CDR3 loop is CASSLEASGREQYF. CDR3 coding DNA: TGTGCCAGCAGCTTAGAGGCTAGCGGGAGAGAGCAGTATTTT.

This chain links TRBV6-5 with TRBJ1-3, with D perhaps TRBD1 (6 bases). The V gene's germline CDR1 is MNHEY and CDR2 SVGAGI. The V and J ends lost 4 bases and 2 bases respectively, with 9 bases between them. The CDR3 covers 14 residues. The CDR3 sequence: CASSSQGPGNTIYF. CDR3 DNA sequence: TGTGCCAGCAGTTCCCAGGGGCCTGGAAACACCATATATTTT.

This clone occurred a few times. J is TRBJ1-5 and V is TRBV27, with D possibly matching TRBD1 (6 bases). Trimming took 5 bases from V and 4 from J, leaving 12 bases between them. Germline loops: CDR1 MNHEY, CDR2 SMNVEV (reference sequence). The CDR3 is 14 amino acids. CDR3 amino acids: CASSRTDGNQPQHF. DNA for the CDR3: TGTGCCAGCAGTCGGACAGACGGAAATCAGCCCCAGCATTTT.

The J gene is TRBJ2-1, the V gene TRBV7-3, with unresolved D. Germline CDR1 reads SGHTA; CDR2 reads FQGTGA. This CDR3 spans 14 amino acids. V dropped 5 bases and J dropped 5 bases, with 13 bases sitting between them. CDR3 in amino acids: CASSHVREDNEQFF. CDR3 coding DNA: TGTGCCAGCAGCCACGTACGAGAAGACAATGAGCAGTTCTTC.

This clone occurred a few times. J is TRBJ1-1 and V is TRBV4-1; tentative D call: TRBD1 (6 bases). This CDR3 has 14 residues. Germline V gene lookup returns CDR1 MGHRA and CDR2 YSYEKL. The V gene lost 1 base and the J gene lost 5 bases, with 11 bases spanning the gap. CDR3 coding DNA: TGCGCCAGCAGCCAAGGCCCTACAGGGACTGAAGCTTTCTTT. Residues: CASSQGPTGTEAFF.

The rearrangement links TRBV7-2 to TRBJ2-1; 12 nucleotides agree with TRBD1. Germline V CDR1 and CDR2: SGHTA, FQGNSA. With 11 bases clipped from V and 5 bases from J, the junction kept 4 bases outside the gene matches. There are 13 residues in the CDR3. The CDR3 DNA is TGTGCCGGGGGACAGGGGGCGGACAATGAGCAGTTCTTC. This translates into CAGGQGADNEQFF. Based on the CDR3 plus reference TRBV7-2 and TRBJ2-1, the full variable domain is GAGVSQSPSNKVTEKGKDVELRCDPISGHTALYWYRQSLGQGLEFLIYFQGNSAPDKSGLPSDRFSAERTGGSVSTLTIQRTQQEDSAVYLCAGGQGADNEQFFGPGTRLTVL.

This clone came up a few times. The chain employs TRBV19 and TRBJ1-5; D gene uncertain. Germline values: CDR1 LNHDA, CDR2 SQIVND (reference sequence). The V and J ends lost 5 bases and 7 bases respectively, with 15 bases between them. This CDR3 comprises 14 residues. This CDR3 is CASSVKPSGQPQHF. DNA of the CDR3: TGTGCCAGTAGTGTGAAGCCGTCTGGCCAGCCCCAGCATTTT.

DNA for the CDR3: TGTGCCAGCACCAGTTCAGGTAGTCAGTTCTTC. This gives the protein CASTSSGSQFF. The gene calls are TRBV7-8 and TRBJ2-1, with D hard to call. The CDR3 consists of 11 residues. CDR1 and CDR2 (germline): SGHVS, FQNEAQ. V was cut by 7 bases and J by 13 bases, with 14 bases left in between.

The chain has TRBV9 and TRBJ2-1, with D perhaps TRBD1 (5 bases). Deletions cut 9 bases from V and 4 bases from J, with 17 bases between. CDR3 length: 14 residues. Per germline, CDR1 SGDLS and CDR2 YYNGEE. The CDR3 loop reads CAIQGRLSYNEQFF. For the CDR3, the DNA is TGTGCCATCCAGGGCCGACTCAGTTACAATGAGCAGTTCTTC.

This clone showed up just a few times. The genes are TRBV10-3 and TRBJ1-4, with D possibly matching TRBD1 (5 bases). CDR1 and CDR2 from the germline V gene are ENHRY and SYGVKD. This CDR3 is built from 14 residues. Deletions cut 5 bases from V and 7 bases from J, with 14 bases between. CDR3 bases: TGTGCCATCAGTACTCTACCTAGGGGTGAAAAACTGTTTTTT. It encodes CAISTLPRGEKLFF.

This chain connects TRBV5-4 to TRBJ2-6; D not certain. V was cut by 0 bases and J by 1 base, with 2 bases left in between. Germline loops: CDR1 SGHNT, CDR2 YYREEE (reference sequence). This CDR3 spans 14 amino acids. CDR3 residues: CASSLVSGANVLTF. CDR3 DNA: TGTGCCAGCAGCTTGGTGTCTGGGGCCAACGTCCTGACTTTC.